This T cell receptor beta chain was recorded in a study of response to subunit inactivated influenza vaccine (dated by TCRdb to 2017 to 2018). About the study as a whole: Deep quantitative T cell receptor repertoire profiling was used in the study to track responses to a trivalent subunit inactivated influenza vaccine. Results and caveats for the whole study, not just this receptor: According to the authors, only a limited number of new T cells may be recruited by each seasonal influenza vaccination.

This clonotype was counted only a few times. The antigen this receptor binds is unknown. No qualities accompany the bases; no much larger clone lies one base away. At the junction V is shortened by 4 bases and J by 1 base; bases outside the gene matches: 5. The CDR3 numbers 14 residues from cysteine through phenylalanine. The kept DNA is CDR3 alone, 42 bases in frame from the first base. CDR1 DFQATT and CDR2 SNEGSKA are derived from the germline V gene (reference sequence). Libraries were prepared through RT-PCR. The sequencer listed for this sample is Illumina HiSeq 2500. TCRdb passed the public sequencing reads through fastp at Q25 and MiXCR, retaining productive beta sequences. Each entry is one CDR3 protein sequence, shown with its most common DNA and genes. In all, the sample holds around 530,000 distinct CDR3 sequences, and over 9.5% of those were seen once. Clones ranked in the top ten supply 10% of the sample.

Here the sequenced sample was PBMCs from blood, taken on the day of vaccination. The receptor was derived from a man aged 50 or older who received an inactivated influenza vaccine. Donor details come from another sample of the same person, matched by shared clones. Here the chain combines TRBV20-1 and TRBJ2-3; 7 middle bases align to TRBD2. CDR3 region: CSATWGGGTDTQYF. The nucleotides read TGCAGTGCTACTTGGGGGGGGGGCACAGATACGCAGTATTTT.